This T cell receptor beta chain was sequenced during a study of blood T cell repertoires in COVID-19. Sequencing used immunoSEQ multiplex PCR; TCRdb keeps in-frame clones, though not all of them. This table holds about 250,000 clones, about 87% found once. The CDR3 runs to 14 residues. CDR1 is MNHEY, CDR2 SMNVEV, per germline (reference sequence). Trimming took 7 bases from V and 1 from J; bases not matched to a gene: 6. The sequence came from a woman in her forties or fifties who had recovered from COVID-19. V and J are TRBV27 and TRBJ2-7; TRBD2 matches 8 bases. The specimen sequenced was PBMCs or T cells enriched from blood (not recorded which). In DNA, the CDR3 is TGTGCCAGCAAGAGCGGGAGAGGTTCCTACGAGCAGTACTTC. It translates to CASKSGRGSYEQYF.